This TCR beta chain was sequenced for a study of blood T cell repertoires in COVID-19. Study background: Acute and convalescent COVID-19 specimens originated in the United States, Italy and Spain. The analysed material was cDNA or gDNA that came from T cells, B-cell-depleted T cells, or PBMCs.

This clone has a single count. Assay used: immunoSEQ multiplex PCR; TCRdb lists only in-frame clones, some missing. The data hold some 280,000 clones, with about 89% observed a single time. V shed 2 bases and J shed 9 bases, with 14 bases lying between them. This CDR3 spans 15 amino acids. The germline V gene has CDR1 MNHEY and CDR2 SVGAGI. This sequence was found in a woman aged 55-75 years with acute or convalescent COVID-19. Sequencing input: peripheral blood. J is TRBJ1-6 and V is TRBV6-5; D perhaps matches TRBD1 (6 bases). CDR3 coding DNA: TGTGCCAGCAGTTACCAGGACAGAGGTTCTTCACCCCTCCACTTT. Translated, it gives CASSYQDRGSSPLHF.